The clone carrying this T cell receptor (beta chain) was recorded at least ten times. TCRdb re-analysed the 5' RACE reads in MiXCR, keeping a single row per CDR3 protein. The sample lists 150,000 to 200,000 distinct CDR3 sequences, under 15% seen once, with approximately 11% in the top ten. The sample is drawn from a study of CD8 T cells in ankylosing spondylitis. This TCR was recovered from a female donor with ankylosing spondylitis or in good health (not recorded which). Material for sequencing was blood, either unsorted or a sorted T cell fraction (not recorded which).

CDR3 sequence: CATSRDSSGADTQYF. CDR3 DNA sequence: TGTGCCACCAGCAGAGATTCGAGCGGAGCAGATACGCAGTATTTT. The chain combines TRBV15 with TRBJ2-3, with D perhaps TRBD2 (5 bases). V dropped 0 bases and J dropped 4 bases, with 11 bases sitting between them. CDR3 length equals 15 residues. Per the germline V gene, CDR1 is LNHNV and CDR2 is YYDKDF (reference sequence).